This T cell receptor (beta chain) is drawn from a study of blood T cells in healthy people across ages. Notes on the study in general: It was found that TCR beta diversity correlated strongly with the percentage of naive T cells. In the absence of known donor CMV status, changes in expanded clonotypes were possibly confounded.

CDR1 is SQVTM, CDR2 ANQGSEA, per germline. The CDR3 length is 14 residues. Trimming removed 4 bases from V and 4 bases from J, with 14 bases in between. Combining a sample-barcoded 5' primer with a J-beta primer mix, a second PCR ran for roughly 7 to 11 cycles. Tagging of each cDNA molecule was performed by a template-switch adaptor with 12 random nucleotides. TCRdb passed the 5' RACE reads through MiXCR, listing each CDR3 protein once. The sample shows 950,000 to 1,200,000 distinct CDR3 sequences, 30% to 40% of them seen only once. Samples each had at least 5.5 micrograms of total RNA extracted. This clonotype was seen a handful of times. Its antigen is unidentified.

The chain is built from TRBV29-1 and TRBJ1-5, with a weak D call TRBD1 (6 bases). The specimen was blood. The receptor's source is a man aged 18-30 years in good health. The CDR3 DNA reads TGCAGCGTTGTCGGGGACACGTTTAATCAGCCCCAGCATTTT. This sequence encodes CSVVGDTFNQPQHF.